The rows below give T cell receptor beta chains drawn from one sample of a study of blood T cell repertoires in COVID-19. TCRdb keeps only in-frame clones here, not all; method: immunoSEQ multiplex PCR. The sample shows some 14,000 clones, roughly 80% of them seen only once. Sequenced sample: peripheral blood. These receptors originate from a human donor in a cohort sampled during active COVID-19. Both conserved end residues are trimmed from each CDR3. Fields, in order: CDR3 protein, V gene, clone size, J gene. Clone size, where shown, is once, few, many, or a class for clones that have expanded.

cdr3_aa: ASSQFADSQQPQH
v_call: TRBV16
clone_size: -
j_call: TRBJ1-5

cdr3_aa: ASSRSWTVNTEAF
v_call: TRBV4-1
clone_size: -
j_call: TRBJ1-1

cdr3_aa: ASSLQGSQPQH
v_call: TRBV11-2
clone_size: -
j_call: TRBJ1-5

cdr3_aa: ASSQGAGGQDTQY
v_call: TRBV4-2
clone_size: -
j_call: TRBJ2-3

cdr3_aa: ASSARGTGNEKLF
v_call: TRBV9
clone_size: -
j_call: TRBJ1-4

cdr3_aa: ASSFGVGVRGYT
v_call: TRBV7-3
clone_size: once
j_call: TRBJ1-2

cdr3_aa: ASSLGPYLDRLNQPQH
v_call: TRBV19
clone_size: -
j_call: TRBJ1-5

cdr3_aa: ASSRSVITDTQY
v_call: TRBV9
clone_size: -
j_call: TRBJ2-3

cdr3_aa: ASSQVPAAGAGELF
v_call: TRBV4-3
clone_size: -
j_call: TRBJ2-2

cdr3_aa: ASSFSARDYT
v_call: TRBV7-8
clone_size: -
j_call: TRBJ1-2

cdr3_aa: ASSPDGESGNTIY
v_call: TRBV3-1/TRBV3-2
clone_size: -
j_call: TRBJ1-3

cdr3_aa: ASSLHRAQETQY
v_call: TRBV5-4
clone_size: -
j_call: TRBJ2-5

cdr3_aa: ASLDRGNTGELF
v_call: TRBV6-5
clone_size: -
j_call: TRBJ2-2

cdr3_aa: ASSQDAQGAYEQY
v_call: TRBV4-3
clone_size: -
j_call: TRBJ2-7

cdr3_aa: ASSLGLASSYEQY
v_call: TRBV6-5
clone_size: few
j_call: TRBJ2-7

cdr3_aa: ASSLFPREGNNEQY
v_call: TRBV28
clone_size: -
j_call: TRBJ2-7

cdr3_aa: ASSPGTDPSPLH
v_call: TRBV18
clone_size: -
j_call: TRBJ1-6

cdr3_aa: ASRGGGPSGYT
v_call: TRBV6-5
clone_size: -
j_call: TRBJ1-2

cdr3_aa: SAKRADTQY
v_call: TRBV20-1
clone_size: -
j_call: TRBJ2-3

cdr3_aa: ASSFTNFQPQH
v_call: TRBV5-5
clone_size: once
j_call: TRBJ1-5

cdr3_aa: ATSAVGTGWSTQY
v_call: TRBV24-1
clone_size: -
j_call: TRBJ2-3

cdr3_aa: ASGLGQGDNQPQH
v_call: TRBV28
clone_size: once
j_call: TRBJ1-5

cdr3_aa: ASSYSFWDRNQPQH
v_call: TRBV6-5
clone_size: -
j_call: TRBJ1-5

cdr3_aa: ASSVASGSDEQF
v_call: TRBV9
clone_size: -
j_call: TRBJ2-1

cdr3_aa: ASSPTGGRGEAF
v_call: TRBV19
clone_size: -
j_call: TRBJ1-1

cdr3_aa: SAVRDSYNEQF
v_call: TRBV29-1
clone_size: -
j_call: TRBJ2-1

cdr3_aa: ASSFPTQGPEQY
v_call: TRBV7-2
clone_size: -
j_call: TRBJ2-7

cdr3_aa: ASSLAGAYTEAF
v_call: TRBV7-2
clone_size: -
j_call: TRBJ1-1

cdr3_aa: ASRRGIEQY
v_call: TRBV2
clone_size: few
j_call: TRBJ2-7

cdr3_aa: ASSQGQGRDEQF
v_call: TRBV3-1/TRBV3-2
clone_size: -
j_call: TRBJ2-1

cdr3_aa: ASSTVGRWDTEAF
v_call: TRBV19
clone_size: few
j_call: TRBJ1-1

cdr3_aa: ASSFPAAWGQGYEQY
v_call: TRBV28
clone_size: -
j_call: TRBJ2-7

cdr3_aa: ASSGTGDYGYT
v_call: TRBV19
clone_size: -
j_call: TRBJ1-2

cdr3_aa: ASSWGSAKGAPGGYT
v_call: TRBV9
clone_size: -
j_call: TRBJ1-2

cdr3_aa: ASSRTSDHNEQF
v_call: TRBV6-2/TRBV6-3
clone_size: -
j_call: TRBJ2-1

cdr3_aa: ASSYWTGFGETQY
v_call: TRBV6-2/TRBV6-3
clone_size: -
j_call: TRBJ2-5

cdr3_aa: ASSYSPGTYEQY
v_call: TRBV6-6
clone_size: -
j_call: TRBJ2-7

cdr3_aa: ASSQVQGNSPLH
v_call: TRBV14
clone_size: few
j_call: TRBJ1-6

cdr3_aa: ASSSQGTDTQY
v_call: TRBV27
clone_size: -
j_call: TRBJ2-3

cdr3_aa: ASSPTGNYNEQF
v_call: TRBV28
clone_size: -
j_call: TRBJ2-1

cdr3_aa: ASSRGQGASDTQY
v_call: TRBV5-4
clone_size: -
j_call: TRBJ2-3

cdr3_aa: ASSMGLAGASMKQF
v_call: TRBV19
clone_size: -
j_call: TRBJ2-1

cdr3_aa: ASSPLGGSETQY
v_call: TRBV18
clone_size: -
j_call: TRBJ2-5

cdr3_aa: ASSLGGGQGNTEAF
v_call: TRBV7-8
clone_size: once
j_call: TRBJ1-1

cdr3_aa: SVELQGLPYEQY
v_call: TRBV29-1
clone_size: -
j_call: TRBJ2-7

cdr3_aa: ASRRTRGNTEAF
v_call: TRBV10-2
clone_size: -
j_call: TRBJ1-1

cdr3_aa: ATSDRGAGGETQY
v_call: TRBV24-1
clone_size: -
j_call: TRBJ2-5

cdr3_aa: ASSYPSGDQETQY
v_call: TRBV7-8
clone_size: -
j_call: TRBJ2-5

cdr3_aa: ASSLIDRDRETQY
v_call: TRBV7-9
clone_size: -
j_call: TRBJ2-5

cdr3_aa: ASSGGEISTYEQY
v_call: TRBV2
clone_size: -
j_call: TRBJ2-7

cdr3_aa: ASSIIAGGAGNEQF
v_call: TRBV19
clone_size: -
j_call: TRBJ2-1

cdr3_aa: ASSLSPGTGSSGANVLT
v_call: TRBV27
clone_size: -
j_call: TRBJ2-6